The 10 T cell receptor beta chains below come from one sample, sequenced in a study of T cell repertoires in cytomegalovirus infection. MiXCR, run by TCRdb on the reads, gives a single entry per CDR3 protein. The sample has about 310,000 distinct CDR3 sequences, 15% to 20% seen once; the top ten hold approximately 12%. Sequenced material: PBMCs. Source of these receptors: a human donor in good health (CMV status not recorded). Some clones in this sample may be carry-over from other donors' samples.

This clonotype has at least ten counts. The J gene is TRBJ1-6, the V gene TRBV28; 9 bases agree with TRBD1. The germline gives CDR1 MDHEN, CDR2 SYDVKM. This CDR3 has 14 residues. J gave up 8 bases and V 9 bases, and 8 bases lay outside the gene matches. The CDR3 DNA is TGTGCCAGTCATCCCGGGACAGGGTATTCACCCCTCCACTTT. Encoded protein: CASHPGTGYSPLHF. Together with reference TRBV28 and TRBJ1-6, the CDR3 gives the full variable domain: DVKVTQSSRYLVKRTGEKVFLECVQDMDHENMFWYRQDPGLGLRLIYFSYDVKMKEKGDIPEGYSVSREKKERFSLILESASTNQTSMYLCASHPGTGYSPLHFGNGTRLTVT.

This clonotype was detected ten times or more. The CDR3 loop reads CASSFSLGSYEQYF. The CDR3 DNA follows: TGTGCCAGCAGCTTTTCTCTGGGGTCTTACGAGCAGTACTTC. V and J are TRBV11-2 and TRBJ2-7; D is unclear. Germline CDR1 reads SGHAT; CDR2 reads FQNNGV. This CDR3 has 14 residues. Trimming stripped 3 bases from V and 4 bases from J, with 13 bases between.

V and J are TRBV12-3 or TRBV12-4 and TRBJ1-5; D gene unclear. This CDR3 comprises 14 residues. Trimming removed 3 bases at V and 5 bases at J, with 11 bases between. For the CDR3, the DNA is TGTGCCAGCAGTTTCGGGCAGATAGATCAGCCCCAGCATTTT. It specifies CASSFGQIDQPQHF.

This clonotype has just a few counts. J is TRBJ2-2 and V is TRBV19, with 10 bases aligning to TRBD2. After removal of 8 bases from V and 7 bases from J, the junction contained 19 bases not matched to a gene. The CDR3 length is 18 residues. Germline V lookup: CDR1 LNHDA, CDR2 SQIVND (reference sequence). CDR3 bases: TGTGCCAGTGAGGGGGGGTCTCTAGCGGGGGCGTTTGGCGGGGAGCTGTTTTTT. Translated: CASEGGSLAGAFGGELFF.

The chain uses TRBV5-4 and TRBJ2-5; TRBD2 agrees at 13 bases. This CDR3 has 16 residues. CDR1 and CDR2 from the germline V gene are SGHNT and YYREEE (reference sequence). With 4 bases clipped from V and 9 bases from J, the junction kept 12 bases outside the gene matches. DNA for the CDR3: TGTGCCAGCAGCCCCGGGGGGACTAGCGGGACCTTGGCCCAGTACTTC. As protein: CASSPGGTSGTLAQYF.

In its sample, this clonotype was seen a few times. The rearrangement uses TRBV14 and TRBJ1-6; D gene uncertain. V lost 0 bases and J 7 bases, leaving 10 bases between the germline ends. Germline V gives CDR1 SGHDN, CDR2 FVKESK. The CDR3 has 15 amino acids. The CDR3 sequence: CASSQETPLNSPLHF. In DNA form, the CDR3 reads TGTGCCAGCAGCCAAGAGACGCCGTTGAATTCACCCCTCCACTTT.

This clonotype was seen ten or more times. The rearrangement uses TRBV11-2 and TRBJ2-1, with TRBD1 matching over 10 bases. CDR1 SGHAT and CDR2 FQNNGV come from the germline V gene. This CDR3 has 15 amino acids. The V gene end was trimmed by 4 bases and the J gene end by 3 bases; junction bases not matched to a gene: 3. CDR3 region: CASSSDRGYYNEQFF. For the CDR3, the DNA is TGTGCCAGCAGCTCGGACAGGGGGTACTACAATGAGCAGTTCTTC. Based on the CDR3 plus reference TRBV11-2 and TRBJ2-1, the full variable domain is EAGVAQSPRYKIIEKRQSVAFWCNPISGHATLYWYQQILGQGPKLLIQFQNNGVVDDSQLPKDRFSAERLKGVDSTLKIQPAKLEDSAVYLCASSSDRGYYNEQFFGPGTRLTVL.

This clonotype was seen ten or more times. V usage is TRBV28 and J usage is TRBJ1-5, with D uncertain. V was clipped by 5 bases and J by 6 bases, with 14 bases between them. Looked up from germline, CDR1 is MDHEN and CDR2 is SYDVKM. The CDR3 runs 14 residues. CDR3 bases: TGTGCCAGCAGTCTACGACCCGCCTTTCAGCCCCAGCATTTT. This codes for CASSLRPAFQPQHF.

This clonotype occurred many times. V gene TRBV7-2 combines with J gene TRBJ1-6, with a possible D match to TRBD1 (6 bases). The V gene lost 1 base and the J gene lost 6 bases, with 13 bases spanning the gap. This CDR3 comprises 16 residues. Germline CDR1 is SGHTA and CDR2 is FQGNSA. CDR3 sequence (DNA): TGTGCCAGCAGCTTAGTACAGGGCCTGGCTAATTCACCCCTCCACTTT. This encodes CASSLVQGLANSPLHF.

The chain has TRBV20-1 and TRBJ2-5, with TRBD2 matching over 8 bases. Germline V lookup: CDR1 DFQATT, CDR2 SNEGSKA (reference sequence). This CDR3 comprises 14 residues. V was clipped by 4 bases and J by 2 bases; unmatched bases: 6. Written as DNA, the CDR3 is TGCAGTGCTATTGAAGCGGGGGTTCAAGAGACCCAGTACTTC. Protein sequence: CSAIEAGVQETQYF.